This T cell receptor (beta chain) comes out of a study of T cells in Graves' hyperthyroidism and ophthalmopathy. Across the whole study: Specimen type is peripheral blood, collected at initial diagnosis prior to any treatment. Study-wide findings and caveats: Most thyroid clonotypes expanded above 0.001 were also detected in blood.

In its sample, this clonotype was seen many times. Its cognate antigen is unknown. Fresh peripheral blood, about 9.6 ml, yielded the PBMCs. Trimming stripped 2 bases from V and 0 bases from J, with 11 bases between. The germline gives CDR1 SEHNR, CDR2 FQNEAQ (reference sequence). The CDR3 runs to 16 residues. RNA transcripts served as the template for amplifying TCR beta CDR3 regions. Primed by the HTBI set, a first-round RT-PCR was run on the TCR CDR3. TCRdb called the multiplex PCR reads again in MiXCR, with one record for every CDR3 protein. The repertoire holds about 400,000 distinct CDR3 sequences, over 13% seen once, with around 27% in the top ten.

The sequenced sample consisted of blood. The chain is built from TRBV7-9 and TRBJ1-3; no reliable D call. The TCR originated in a man aged 50 to 59 with Graves' ophthalmopathy. CDR3 region: CASSLHPTFSGNTIYF. Written as DNA, the CDR3 is TGTGCCAGCAGCTTACACCCGACGTTCTCTGGAAACACCATATATTTT.